The following is a T cell receptor beta chain sequence with its context. This specimen comes from a study of cytomegalovirus exposure and HLA in healthy donors. CDR3 length: 12 amino acids. Germline-derived CDR1 and CDR2 are SGHTA and FQGNSA. V was cut by 0 bases and J by 9 bases, with 6 bases left in between. Amplification used 60 Vbeta primers and 13 Jbeta primers. Clones were read by immunoSEQ multiplex PCR, and TCRdb kept only the in-frame ones, dropping some. The sample lists 180,000 or so clones, around three quarters occurring once. The sequence came from a woman aged 30 to 39 in good health and CMV-seronegative. The chain joins TRBV7-2 to TRBJ2-1; a possible D gene is TRBD2 (5 bases). What was sequenced was PBMCs. CDR3 loop: CASSLAAGEQFF. The CDR3 nucleotides are TGTGCCAGCAGCTTAGCGGCGGGTGAGCAGTTCTTC.